This TCR beta chain was sequenced in a study of T cell repertoires in cytomegalovirus infection. In this sample, this clonotype turned up a few times. TCRdb processed the reads anew with MiXCR; each CDR3 protein has one entry. The sample yields 600,000 to 800,000 distinct CDR3 sequences, roughly 26% seen once. Germline V lookup: CDR1 LGHNA, CDR2 YNFKEQ. Trimming stripped 4 bases from V and 6 bases from J, with 19 bases between. This CDR3 has 16 residues. Sample: CD8+ T cells from PBMCs. The receptor's source is a human donor in good health (CMV status not recorded). Some clones in this sample may be carry-over from other donors' samples. The chain links TRBV4-2 to TRBJ1-5; no firm D call. CDR3 loop: CASSPRTSVLSQPQHF. CDR3 in DNA: TGTGCCAGCAGCCCCCGGACGTCGGTCTTGAGTCAGCCCCAGCATTTT.